The 19 T cell receptor beta chains presented below share a single source sample, sequenced in a study of low-dose radiotherapy and immunotherapy resistance in tumors. Time point described: before trial treatment. TRAV and TRBV primers primed cDNA for both TCRalpha and TCRbeta. An approximately 19-cycle PCR with a constant-region primer and V-primer adapter amplified TCRs. TCRdb passed the reads through MiXCR, listing each CDR3 protein once. The table lists 85,000 to 95,000 distinct CDR3 sequences, more than 7.5% of them singletons, with around 0.97% in the top ten. The specimen comprised PBMCs, sampled before treatment. The receptors here all came from a male donor with prostate cancer.

There are many counts of this clonotype. The chain is built from TRBV18 and TRBJ2-7, with 7 bases lining up with TRBD2. J was trimmed by 0 bases and V by 3 bases; bases with no gene match: 8. CDR1 is KGHSH, CDR2 LQKENI, per germline. The CDR3 is 16 amino acids. This CDR3 reads CASSPGTGGNSYEQYF. The CDR3 DNA reads TGTGCCAGCTCACCTGGGACGGGAGGAAACTCCTACGAGCAGTACTTC.

This clonotype occurred many times. The genes are TRBV12-3 or TRBV12-4 and TRBJ2-1; perhaps TRBD2 as D (5 bases). Trimming pared 3 bases from V and 10 bases from J, leaving 7 bases between. The CDR3 covers 11 residues. CDR3 DNA sequence: TGTGCCAGCAGTTTGGAGGCAGAGCAGTTCTTC. This codes for CASSLEAEQFF.

This chain uses TRBV18 with TRBJ2-2; possible D gene TRBD1, 5 bases. CDR1 is KGHSH and CDR2 is LQKENI in the germline V gene. Deletions cut 2 bases from V and 4 bases from J, with 14 bases between. There are 16 residues in the CDR3. In DNA form, the CDR3 reads TGTGCCAGCTCACCAGTCGACAGCGACATCACCGGGGAGCTGTTTTTT. It codes for CASSPVDSDITGELFF.

This clonotype has at least ten counts. This chain connects TRBV27 to TRBJ2-2; unclear D gene. Between the trimmed V and J ends, which lost 3 bases and 1 base, there was a span of 9 bases. The CDR3 has 15 residues. Germline V gene sequence: CDR1 MNHEY, CDR2 SMNVEV (reference sequence). The CDR3, as DNA: TGTGCCAGCAGTTTTCGGACGGTGAACACCGGGGAGCTGTTTTTT. Its protein product is CASSFRTVNTGELFF.

This clonotype came up many times. V gene TRBV20-1 combines with J gene TRBJ1-2; 7 nucleotides align to TRBD1. The CDR3 runs to 13 residues. Per germline, CDR1 DFQATT and CDR2 SNEGSKA (reference sequence). V dropped 6 bases and J dropped 4; count of bases not matched to a gene: 8. CDR3 coding DNA: TGCAGTGCCCAGAAACAGGGGTTCTATGGCTACACCTTC. Amino acid sequence: CSAQKQGFYGYTF.

This clonotype was observed at least ten times. V is TRBV28 and J is TRBJ1-5; D is unclear. Germline CDR1 MDHEN, CDR2 SYDVKM. The CDR3 totals 16 residues. V was trimmed by 5 bases and J by 0 bases, leaving 14 bases between them. CDR3 region: CASSAETGYSNQPQHF. The CDR3 DNA sequence: TGTGCCAGCAGTGCAGAGACCGGGTATAGCAATCAGCCCCAGCATTTT.

At least ten counts were recorded for this clonotype. The V and J genes are TRBV4-2 and TRBJ2-3, with 9 bases that match TRBD2. This CDR3 has 16 amino acids. Germline CDR1 reads LGHNA; CDR2 reads YNFKEQ. V lost 2 bases, J lost 0 bases, and 3 bases stayed unmatched. CDR3 sequence: CASSQHSGSSTDTQYF. CDR3 nucleotides: TGTGCCAGCAGCCAACATAGCGGGAGTAGCACAGATACGCAGTATTTT.

This clonotype was observed at least ten times. The chain is built from TRBV25-1 and TRBJ2-6; maybe TRBD1 (5 bases). The CDR3 is 15 residues long. The V and J ends lost 7 bases and 2 bases respectively, with 12 bases between them. CDR1 is MGHDK, CDR2 SYGVNS, per germline. The CDR3 sequence: CASKPGFPGANVLTF. The CDR3 DNA is TGTGCCAGCAAACCAGGGTTCCCTGGGGCCAACGTCCTGACTTTC.

This clonotype has at least ten counts. The V call is TRBV29-1, the J call TRBJ2-3, with 7 bases identical to TRBD2. The J segment lost 0 bases and the V segment lost 0 bases, leaving 6 bases of the junction unmatched. Per germline, CDR1 SQVTM and CDR2 ANQGSEA. The CDR3 runs to 16 residues. Written as DNA, the CDR3 is TGCAGCGTTGAAGATCGACTAGCCCTAAGCACAGATACGCAGTATTTT. It specifies CSVEDRLALSTDTQYF.

This clonotype was recorded at least ten times. The genes are TRBV6-2 or TRBV6-3 and TRBJ2-2, with D hard to call. This CDR3 has 12 residues. Germline loops: CDR1 MNHEY, CDR2 SVGEGT. The V gene lost 4 bases and the J gene lost 3 bases, with 3 bases spanning the gap. Here the CDR3 DNA reads TGTGCCAGCAGTTGGTACACCGGGGAGCTGTTTTTT. It is translated as CASSWYTGELFF.

Comment on this clonotype: A far larger clone is just one base off, so this is likely a read error. V is TRBV28 and J is TRBJ2-1; maybe TRBD1 (6 bases). The germline gives CDR1 MDHEN, CDR2 SYDVKM. The CDR3 extends over 14 amino acids. V lost 5 bases to trimming and J lost 13 bases, with 21 bases between them. The CDR3 nucleotides read TGTGCCAGCAGTAGCCCAGGGGTTGGGGAGACCCAGTTCTTC. This translates into CASSSPGVGETQFF.

This clonotype was detected many times. This chain uses TRBV7-9 with TRBJ1-4, with D uncertain. The CDR3 is 14 amino acids. V lost 6 bases and J 2 bases, leaving 10 bases between the germline ends. From germline, CDR1 is SEHNR and CDR2 FQNEAQ (reference sequence). The CDR3 loop is CASSTGSTNEKLFF. The CDR3, as DNA: TGTGCCAGCAGTACGGGGTCGACTAATGAAAAACTGTTTTTT.

This clonotype was recorded at least ten times. V usage is TRBV7-2 and J usage is TRBJ2-1; D is perhaps TRBD1 or TRBD2 (5 bases each). Germline V lookup: CDR1 SGHTA, CDR2 FQGNSA. The V end lost 5 bases, the J end lost 9 bases, and 14 bases lay between the germline ends. This CDR3 region has 13 residues. In DNA form, the CDR3 reads TGTGCCAGCAGCGGACCGGGACGCGGTGAGCAGTTCTTC. The encoded protein is CASSGPGRGEQFF.

Many counts were recorded for this clonotype. The chain employs TRBV11-1 and TRBJ1-1, with 12 bases identical to TRBD1. The junction had 5 bases not matched to a gene; V was cut back by 7 bases and J by 2 bases. The CDR3 is 15 amino acids. Germline CDR1 reads SGHAT; CDR2 reads FQDESV (reference sequence). The CDR3 reads CASIRDRGRNTEAFF. In nucleotides, the CDR3 is TGTGCCAGCATCCGGGACAGGGGGCGAAACACTGAAGCTTTCTTT.

This clonotype was picked up many times. The rearrangement uses TRBV6-2 or TRBV6-3 and TRBJ2-7; D uncertain. The CDR3 extends over 14 amino acids. Trimming cost V 5 bases and J 6 bases, with 17 bases left between them. Germline-derived CDR1 and CDR2 are MNHEY and SVGEGT. The CDR3 here is CASSGRLGAREQYF. The CDR3 DNA reads as TGTGCCAGCAGTGGGCGGCTCGGAGCACGCGAGCAGTACTTC.

This clonotype has a count of ten or more. The chain couples TRBV3-1 to TRBJ2-3; the match to TRBD2 covers 15 bases. Germline values: CDR1 LGHDT, CDR2 YNNKEL (reference sequence). The CDR3 spans 16 residues. J was trimmed by 5 bases and V by 4 bases; bases with no gene match: 4. CDR3 sequence (DNA): TGTGCCAGCAGCCCGAGGGGACTAGCGGGAGGAGATACGCAGTATTTT. Translation: CASSPRGLAGGDTQYF.

The V gene is TRBV18, the J gene TRBJ2-1; D perhaps matches TRBD2 (6 bases). Germline V gene data show CDR1 as KGHSH and CDR2 as LQKENI. The CDR3 contains 14 residues. V was cut by 4 bases and J by 6 bases, with 13 bases left in between. CDR3 coding DNA: TGTGCCAGCTCACTCGGGAGATCGAGCAATGAGCAGTTCTTC. Its protein product is CASSLGRSSNEQFF. The variable domain in full, with the rest retrieved from reference TRBV18 and TRBJ2-1, is NAGVMQNPRHLVRRRGQEARLRCSPMKGHSHVYWYRQLPEEGLKFMVYLQKENIIDESGMPKERFSAEFPKEGPSILRIQQVVRGDSAAYFCASSLGRSSNEQFFGPGTRLTVL.

The V gene is TRBV28, the J gene TRBJ2-1; D possibly matches TRBD1 or TRBD2 (5 bases each). The CDR3 consists of 14 residues. V was pared by 4 bases and J by 8 bases, with 15 bases between. The germline V gene has CDR1 MDHEN and CDR2 SYDVKM. The CDR3 sequence is CASSSGPPIDEQFF. DNA for the CDR3: TGTGCCAGCAGTTCGGGGCCACCAATCGATGAGCAGTTCTTC.

This clonotype was detected many times. The gene calls are TRBV24-1 and TRBJ2-2; TRBD1 is a possible D gene (6 bases). CDR1 is KGHDR and CDR2 is SFDVKD in the germline V gene. This CDR3 contains 14 residues. V lost 2 bases, J lost 6 bases, and 9 bases lay in between. CDR3 DNA: TGTGCCACCAGTGATTGGGACACAGCCGGGGAGCTGTTTTTT. Protein product: CATSDWDTAGELFF.